The rows below give T cell receptor beta chains drawn from one sample of a study of T cell repertoires in cytomegalovirus infection. What these receptors recognize is not known. TCRdb fed the reads into MiXCR, producing one record per CDR3 protein. This table has just under 500,000 distinct CDR3 sequences, 33% appearing once. The source material was cultured PBMCs, sampled from culture after CMV antigen stimulation. These receptors were taken from a human donor in good health (CMV status not recorded). Some clones in this sample may be carry-over from other donors' samples. Each CDR3 is given with its conserved first and last residue. Each record gives: V gene, J gene, clone size, D gene, CDR3 protein, CDR3 DNA. The D gene is left open where the match is weak. Where a row states a size, it is once, few, many or the class of an expanded clone; other rows omit it.

>TRBV6-4|TRBJ2-1|NA|NA
CASGEPGLGAPEQFF
TGTGCCAGCGGGGAACCGGGACTGGGCGCTCCGGAGCAGTTCTTC
>TRBV7-6|TRBJ2-3|NA|NA
CASSPGGIPTDTQYF
TGTGCCAGCAGCCCCGGCGGGATACCCACAGATACGCAGTATTTT
>TRBV12-3/TRBV12-4|TRBJ2-4|NA|TRBD2
CASSRLAGAKNIQYF
TGTGCCAGCAGTAGACTAGCCGGCGCCAAAAACATTCAGTACTTC
>TRBV7-9|TRBJ2-1|few|TRBD2
CASSGWTSGVDSYNEQFF
TGTGCCAGCAGCGGATGGACTAGCGGGGTAGACTCTTACAATGAGCAGTTCTTC
>TRBV7-8|TRBJ1-3|few|NA
CASSLHRTPYSGNTIYF
TGTGCCAGCAGCCTGCACAGGACTCCATACTCTGGAAACACCATATATTTT
>TRBV18|TRBJ1-5|NA|NA
CASSPQRGNSNQPQHF
TGTGCCAGCTCACCACAAAGAGGAAATAGCAATCAGCCCCAGCATTTT
>TRBV9|TRBJ2-3|few|NA
CASSVAGTQYF
TGTGCCAGCAGCGTAGCGGGTACGCAGTATTTT
>TRBV7-2|TRBJ2-2|many|NA
CASSFNTGELFF
TGTGCCAGCAGCTTCAACACCGGGGAGCTGTTTTTT
>TRBV7-2|TRBJ2-7|NA|NA
CASSSQSEQYF
TGTGCCAGCAGCTCCCAGAGTGAGCAGTACTTC
>TRBV4-1|TRBJ1-2|few|TRBD1
CASSQVGTGFNYGYTF
TGCGCCAGCAGCCAAGTGGGGACAGGGTTTAACTATGGCTACACCTTC
>TRBV19|TRBJ1-2|NA|NA
CASSIDRYYGYTF
TGTGCCAGTAGTATAGATAGGTACTATGGCTACACCTTC
>TRBV6-2/TRBV6-3|TRBJ2-1|few|TRBD2
CASDTGTRSGNEQFF
TGTGCCAGCGACACCGGGACTAGATCAGGCAATGAGCAGTTCTTC
>TRBV7-2|TRBJ2-3|NA|TRBD1
CASSPRRTGGTDTQYF
TGTGCCAGCAGCCCCCGAAGGACAGGGGGCACAGATACGCAGTATTTT
>TRBV7-9|TRBJ1-3|once|NA
CASSFRTGDSGNTIYF
TGTGCCAGCAGCTTCCGGACGGGGGACTCTGGAAACACCATATATTTT
>TRBV19|TRBJ1-2|few|NA
CASSTSTGVHTF
TGTGCCAGTAGTACCTCCACAGGAGTCCACACCTTC
>TRBV10-3|TRBJ1-1|few|TRBD1
CAITPGQGANTEAFF
TGTGCCATCACTCCGGGACAGGGGGCGAACACTGAAGCTTTCTTT
>TRBV29-1|TRBJ1-5|few|TRBD1
CSGLWDRDQPQHF
TGCAGCGGTCTCTGGGACAGGGATCAGCCCCAGCATTTT
>TRBV7-8|TRBJ1-3|few|NA
CASSPRAKNTIYF
TGTGCCAGCAGCCCCAGGGCCAAAAACACCATATATTTT
>TRBV5-5|TRBJ2-1|NA|NA
CASSLLGIRGRAGRNEQFF
TGTGCCAGCAGCTTGTTGGGCATTAGGGGGAGGGCCGGTAGGAATGAGCAGTTCTTC
>TRBV7-4|TRBJ2-1|NA|NA
CASSSTGIRANEQFF
TGTGCCAGCAGCTCCACAGGGATCAGAGCTAATGAGCAGTTCTTC
>TRBV7-2|TRBJ2-7|NA|NA
CASTRTDYEQYF
TGTGCCAGCACTCGGACAGACTACGAGCAGTACTTC
>TRBV11-2|TRBJ2-1|NA|TRBD1
CASSSSDRGLRETYNEQFF
TGTGCCAGCAGCTCCTCGGACAGGGGGCTGCGGGAGACCTACAATGAGCAGTTCTTC
>TRBV4-1|TRBJ2-3|NA|NA
CASSLRRLAPLTDTQYF
TGCGCCAGCAGCCTACGGAGGCTAGCGCCACTCACAGATACGCAGTATTTT
>TRBV20-1|TRBJ1-5|NA|NA
CSATAVNSNQPQHF
TGCAGTGCCACAGCCGTTAATAGCAATCAGCCCCAGCATTTT
>TRBV18|TRBJ1-2|NA|NA
CASSPTGDPNYGYTF
TGTGCCAGCTCACCAACAGGAGATCCTAACTATGGCTACACCTTC
>TRBV30|TRBJ2-3|once|NA
CAWSFTGGTDTQYF
TGTGCCTGGAGTTTCACGGGGGGCACAGATACGCAGTATTTT
>TRBV7-9|TRBJ2-3|NA|NA
CASSIGGQSTDTQYF
TGTGCCAGCAGCATAGGAGGACAGAGCACAGATACGCAGTATTTT
>TRBV12-3/TRBV12-4|TRBJ1-5|NA|NA
CASSRFLGGEGNQPQHF
TGTGCCAGCAGCCGGTTTCTTGGAGGCGAAGGCAATCAGCCCCAGCATTTT
>TRBV24-1|TRBJ2-1|NA|TRBD2
CATSDLPFRGRIHEQFF
TGTGCCACCAGTGATTTGCCCTTTCGCGGGAGGATCCATGAGCAGTTCTTC
>TRBV7-2|TRBJ2-5|NA|NA
CASSFRLITRPGRTILQPRETQYF
TGTGCCAGCAGCTTCCGGCTAATAACACGACCGGGACGGACTATCCTCCAACCGCGAGAGACCCAGTACTTC
>TRBV6-2/TRBV6-3|TRBJ1-1|NA|NA
CASSRGGALNTEAFF
TGTGCCAGCAGTAGAGGGGGGGCCTTGAACACTGAAGCTTTCTTT
>TRBV19|TRBJ1-5|NA|NA
CASSGGQGGGKGNQPQHF
TGTGCCAGTAGCGGGGGGCAGGGTGGAGGTAAAGGCAATCAGCCCCAGCATTTT
>TRBV5-5|TRBJ2-5|NA|TRBD2
CASSGIAGVWQETQYF
TGTGCCAGCAGCGGCATAGCGGGAGTTTGGCAAGAGACCCAGTACTTC
>TRBV4-1|TRBJ2-7|NA|TRBD2
CASSQLAGLYEQYF
TGCGCCAGCAGCCAACTAGCGGGGCTCTACGAGCAGTACTTC
>TRBV5-5|TRBJ1-2|NA|NA
CASSRSVLLGYGYTF
TGTGCCAGCAGCCGATCAGTCCTGCTAGGCTATGGCTACACCTTC
>TRBV7-2|TRBJ1-1|many|NA
CASTPGSGNTEAFF
TGTGCCAGCACACCAGGGAGCGGGAACACTGAAGCTTTCTTT
>TRBV6-2/TRBV6-3|TRBJ1-5|few|NA
CATRQSNQPQHF
TGTGCCACCAGACAGAGCAATCAGCCCCAGCATTTT
>TRBV25-1|TRBJ1-4|NA|NA
CASSEAGANEKLFF
TGTGCCAGCAGTGAGGCAGGAGCTAATGAAAAACTGTTTTTT
>TRBV25-1|TRBJ2-3|NA|NA
CASSGTRADTQYF
TGTGCCAGCAGTGGCACTAGGGCAGATACGCAGTATTTT
>TRBV9|TRBJ2-1|NA|NA
CASSSDGYNEQFF
TGTGCCAGCAGCAGTGACGGCTACAATGAGCAGTTCTTC
>TRBV12-3/TRBV12-4|TRBJ1-3|NA|NA
CATGAGEEVNTIYF
TGTGCCACCGGAGCGGGGGAAGAAGTAAACACCATATATTTT
>TRBV29-1|TRBJ1-1|NA|NA
CSVRLMRANTEAFF
TGCAGCGTGAGGTTAATGCGGGCGAACACTGAAGCTTTCTTT
>TRBV4-1|TRBJ2-1|many|NA
CASTSGSSYNEQFF
TGCGCCAGCACCAGCGGAAGCTCCTACAATGAGCAGTTCTTC
>TRBV7-2|TRBJ1-6|NA|NA
CASSPYDANSYNSPLHF
TGTGCCAGCAGCCCGTATGACGCTAACTCCTATAATTCACCCCTCCACTTT
>TRBV7-9|TRBJ1-1|few|NA
CASSLGRGGVGKNTEAFF
TGTGCCAGCAGCTTAGGGCGGGGAGGGGTCGGGAAAAACACTGAAGCTTTCTTT
>TRBV5-1|TRBJ2-3|once|NA
CASSWSGRGSGTDTQYF
TGCGCCAGCAGCTGGAGCGGCCGGGGAAGTGGTACAGATACGCAGTATTTT
>TRBV20-1|TRBJ2-2|NA|NA
CSSGRNTGELFF
TGCAGTTCGGGGCGGAACACCGGGGAGCTGTTTTTT
>TRBV10-3|TRBJ2-3|few|NA
CAISEGTGIASDTQYF
TGTGCCATCAGTGAGGGGACTGGCATTGCGTCAGATACGCAGTATTTT
>TRBV7-2|TRBJ2-5|many|NA
CASSLGPGQETQYF
TGTGCCAGCAGCTTAGGTCCGGGACAAGAGACCCAGTACTTC
>TRBV18|TRBJ2-3|NA|NA
CASSPQTRKRAGRDTQYF
TGTGCCAGCTCACCACAGACCCGTAAACGGGCAGGCAGAGATACGCAGTATTTT
>TRBV7-2|TRBJ1-2|many|NA
CASSLSGTSYGYTF
TGTGCCAGCAGCCTATCCGGGACATCGTATGGCTACACCTTC
>TRBV12-3/TRBV12-4|TRBJ1-1|few|NA
CASNDPQGGRTEAFF
TGTGCCAGCAACGACCCCCAGGGAGGGAGAACTGAAGCTTTCTTT
>TRBV5-1|TRBJ2-2|once|NA
CASSLAASTGELFF
TGCGCCAGCAGCTTGGCTGCCAGCACCGGGGAGCTGTTTTTT
>TRBV7-9|TRBJ1-4|few|NA
CASSLAVATNEKLFF
TGTGCCAGCAGCTTAGCGGTTGCAACTAATGAAAAACTGTTTTTT
>TRBV7-2|TRBJ2-1|few|TRBD1
CASSARIGTDQRIF
TGTGCCAGCAGCGCTCGCATCGGGACAGACCAGCGGATCTTC
>TRBV7-2|TRBJ2-1|many|NA
CASSATGNEQFF
TGTGCCAGCAGCGCGACGGGCAATGAGCAGTTCTTC
>TRBV3-1|TRBJ1-6|NA|NA
CASSQDSRISPLHF
TGTGCCAGCAGCCAAGACAGTCGAATCTCACCCCTCCACTTT
>TRBV5-6|TRBJ2-3|NA|TRBD2
CASSLYLADSTDTQYF
TGTGCCAGCAGCTTGTACCTAGCGGACAGCACAGATACGCAGTATTTT
>TRBV5-5|TRBJ2-3|NA|TRBD2
CASSLVSGSTDTQYF
TGTGCCAGCAGCTTGGTTAGCGGGAGTACAGATACGCAGTATTTT
>TRBV7-2|TRBJ1-2|many|NA
CASKADRALSGYTF
TGTGCCAGCAAGGCGGACAGAGCCTTATCTGGCTACACCTTC